The 2 T cell receptor beta chains below were found in one sample sequenced in a study of blood T cell repertoires in COVID-19. Sequencing was performed with immunoSEQ multiplex PCR; in TCRdb, only in-frame clones are kept and a portion is missing. The sample includes over 85,000 clones, around 89% of them seen just once. Specimen: peripheral blood. The receptors originated from an elderly woman with active COVID-19.

V and J are TRBV6-1 and TRBJ1-5, with TRBD1 matching 7 bases. Germline V CDR1 and CDR2: MNHNS, SASEGT. Losses at the gene ends were 2 bases for V and 7 bases for J; bases not matched to a gene: 11. The CDR3 length is 16 residues. The CDR3 coding sequence is TGTGCCAGCAGTGAAAGTAAAGGGGGCGCCGAGCAGCCCCAGCATTTT. Its protein is CASSESKGGAEQPQHF.

The genes are TRBV7-9 and TRBJ2-5, with no clear D. The CDR3 has 12 residues. V was shortened by 5 bases and J by 4 bases, with 8 bases between the two germline ends. The germline CDR1 and CDR2 sequences are SEHNR and FQNEAQ (reference sequence). Here the CDR3 DNA reads TGTGCCAGCAGCCCTCCCCCAGAGACCCAGTACTTC. Translated: CASSPPPETQYF. The full variable domain, rest sourced from reference TRBV7-9 and TRBJ2-5, is DTGVSQNPRHKITKRGQNVTFRCDPISEHNRLYWYRQTLGQGPEFLTYFQNEAQLEKSRLLSDRFSAERPKGSFSTLEIQRTEQGDSAMYLCASSPPPETQYFGPGTRLLVL.